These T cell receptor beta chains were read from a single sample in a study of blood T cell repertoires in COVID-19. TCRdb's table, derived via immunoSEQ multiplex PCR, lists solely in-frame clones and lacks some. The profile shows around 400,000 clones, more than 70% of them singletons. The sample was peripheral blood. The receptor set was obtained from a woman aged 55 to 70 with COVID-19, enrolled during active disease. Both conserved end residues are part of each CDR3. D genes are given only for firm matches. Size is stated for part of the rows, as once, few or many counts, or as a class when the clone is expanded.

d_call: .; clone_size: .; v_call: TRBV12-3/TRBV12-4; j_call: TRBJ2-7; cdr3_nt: TGTGCCAGCAGTTTAAACGGAGTAGAGCAGTACTTC; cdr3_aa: CASSLNGVEQYF
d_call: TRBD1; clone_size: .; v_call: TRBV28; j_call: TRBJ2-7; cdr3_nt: TGTGCCAGCAGTAGAGGCGACAGGGGGACCGAGCAGTACTTC; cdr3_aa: CASSRGDRGTEQYF
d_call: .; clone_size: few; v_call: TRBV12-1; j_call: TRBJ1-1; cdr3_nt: TGTGCCAGCAGCTTCGCCTACAGGCGGCCGAACACTGAAGCTTTCTTT; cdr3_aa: CASSFAYRRPNTEAFF
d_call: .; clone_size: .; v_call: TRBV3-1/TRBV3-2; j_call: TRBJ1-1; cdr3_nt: TGTGCCAGCAGCCAAAGACAGGCAATGAACACTGAAGCTTTCTTT; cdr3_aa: CASSQRQAMNTEAFF
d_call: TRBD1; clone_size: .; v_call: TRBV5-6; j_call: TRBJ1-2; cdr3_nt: TGTGCCAGCAGCCAACAGGGGGCGCTTGGCTACACCTTC; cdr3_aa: CASSQQGALGYTF
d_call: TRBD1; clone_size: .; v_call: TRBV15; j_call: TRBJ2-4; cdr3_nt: TGTGCCACCAGCAGAGAAGCCTCCGGGACAGGGGGATCTCTAGCCAAAAACATTCAGTACTTC; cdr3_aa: CATSREASGTGGSLAKNIQYF
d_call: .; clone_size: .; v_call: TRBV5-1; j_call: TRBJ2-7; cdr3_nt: TGCGCCAGCAGCGGGGCAGGCCGGATCTACGAGCAGTACTTC; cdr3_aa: CASSGAGRIYEQYF
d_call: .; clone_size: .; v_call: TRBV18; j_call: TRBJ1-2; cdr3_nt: TGTGCCAGCTCCGGAGGGACGAATGAGGGCTACACCTTC; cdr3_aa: CASSGGTNEGYTF
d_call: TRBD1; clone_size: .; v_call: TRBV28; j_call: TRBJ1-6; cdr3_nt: TGTGCCAGTCGTATGACCGGGACAGGCAACTATTCACCCCTCCACTTT; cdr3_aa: CASRMTGTGNYSPLHF
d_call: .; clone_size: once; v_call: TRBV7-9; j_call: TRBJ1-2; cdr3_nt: TGTGCCAGCAGCTTACTCTCAGGGCGGCGGGGGATTGGCTACACCTTC; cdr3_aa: CASSLLSGRRGIGYTF
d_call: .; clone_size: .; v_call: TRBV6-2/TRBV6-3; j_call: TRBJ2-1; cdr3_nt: TGTGCCAGCAGTTACCGAGCGGACCGCTCCTACAATGAGCAGTTCTTC; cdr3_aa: CASSYRADRSYNEQFF
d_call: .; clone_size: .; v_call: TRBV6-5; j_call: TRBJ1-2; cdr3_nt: TGTGCCAGCACGGGCAACAGGGTTCCTAACTATGGCTACACCTTC; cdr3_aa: CASTGNRVPNYGYTF
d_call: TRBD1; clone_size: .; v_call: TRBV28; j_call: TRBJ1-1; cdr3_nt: TGTGCCAGCAGTTTAAAGACAGGGAGGCCGTCTTCTGAAGCTTTCTTT; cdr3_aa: CASSLKTGRPSSEAFF
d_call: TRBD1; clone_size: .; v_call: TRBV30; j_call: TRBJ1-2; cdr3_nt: TGTGCCGGGACAGGGGGCGATCTTAACTATGGCTACACCTTC; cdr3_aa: CAGTGGDLNYGYTF
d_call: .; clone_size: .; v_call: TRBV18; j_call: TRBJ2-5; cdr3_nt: TGTGCCAGCTCACCAACCTTAGTCCCGGGGGAGACCCAGTACTTC; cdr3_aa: CASSPTLVPGETQYF
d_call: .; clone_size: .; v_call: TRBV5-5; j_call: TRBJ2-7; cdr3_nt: TGTGCCAGCAGCTTGATCGGGGTGTCCTACGAGCAGTACTTC; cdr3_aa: CASSLIGVSYEQYF
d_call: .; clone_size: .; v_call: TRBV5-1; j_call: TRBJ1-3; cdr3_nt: TGCGCCAGCAGCTTGGGGCTTGGAGGATCAGGAAACACCATATATTTT; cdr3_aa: CASSLGLGGSGNTIYF
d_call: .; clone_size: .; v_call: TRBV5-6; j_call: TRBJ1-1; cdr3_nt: TGTGCCAGCAGCCCAGGTAACACTGAAGCTTTCTTT; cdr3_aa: CASSPGNTEAFF
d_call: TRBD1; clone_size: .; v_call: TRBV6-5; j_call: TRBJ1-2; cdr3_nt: TGTGCCAGCAGTTACTCGATAACAGGGGGAATATACACCTTC; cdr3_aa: CASSYSITGGIYTF
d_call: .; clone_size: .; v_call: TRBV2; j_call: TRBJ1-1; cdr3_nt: TGTGCCAGCACCCCCGGTGTCGGCACTGAAGCTTTCTTT; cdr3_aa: CASTPGVGTEAFF
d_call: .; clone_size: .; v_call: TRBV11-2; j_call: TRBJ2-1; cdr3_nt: TGTGCCAGCAGCTTATCCGGGTCCGAGCAGTTCTTC; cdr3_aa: CASSLSGSEQFF
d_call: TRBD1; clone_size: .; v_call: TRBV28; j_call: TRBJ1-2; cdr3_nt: TGTGCCAGCAGAATGTCCGGGACAGGACACGGCTACACCTTC; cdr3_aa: CASRMSGTGHGYTF
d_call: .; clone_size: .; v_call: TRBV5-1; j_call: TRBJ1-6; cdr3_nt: TGCGCCAGCAGCCTCAGGGATAATTCACCCCTCCACTTT; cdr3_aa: CASSLRDNSPLHF
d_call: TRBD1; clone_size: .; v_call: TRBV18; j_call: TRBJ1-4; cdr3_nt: TGTGCCAGCTCAGCCCCGGGACAGCCTAATGAAAAACTGTTTTTT; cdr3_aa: CASSAPGQPNEKLFF
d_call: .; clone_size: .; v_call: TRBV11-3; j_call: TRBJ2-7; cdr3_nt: TGTGCCAGCAGCTTAGAACGAGGCTACGAGCAGTACTTC; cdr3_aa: CASSLERGYEQYF
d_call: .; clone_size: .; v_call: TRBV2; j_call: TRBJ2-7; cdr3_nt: TGTGCCAGCAGTCGGTTTTCCGACTACGAGCAGTACTTC; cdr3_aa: CASSRFSDYEQYF
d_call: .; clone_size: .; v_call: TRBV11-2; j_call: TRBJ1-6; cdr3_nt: TGTGCCAGCAGCTCCGGCGGGGTATCCTATAATTCACCCCTCCACTTT; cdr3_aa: CASSSGGVSYNSPLHF
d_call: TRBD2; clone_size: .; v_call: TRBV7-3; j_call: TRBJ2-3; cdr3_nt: TGTGCCAGCAGCTTACTCGCGGGGGGCGGCACAGATACGCAGTATTTT; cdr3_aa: CASSLLAGGGTDTQYF
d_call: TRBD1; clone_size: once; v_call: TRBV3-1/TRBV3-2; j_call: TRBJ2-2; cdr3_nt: TGTGCCAGCAGCCCCCCCGGACAGGGTGACACCGGGGAGCTGTTTTTT; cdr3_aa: CASSPPGQGDTGELFF
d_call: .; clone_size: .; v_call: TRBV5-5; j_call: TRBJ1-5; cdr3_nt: TGTGCCAGCAGCTTGTCTCAGGGTCCAAATCAGCCCCAGCATTTT; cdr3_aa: CASSLSQGPNQPQHF
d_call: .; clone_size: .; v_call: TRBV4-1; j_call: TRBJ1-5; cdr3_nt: TGCGCCAGCAGCCAAGAGTTGTACAGTTATCAGCCCCAGCATTTT; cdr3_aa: CASSQELYSYQPQHF
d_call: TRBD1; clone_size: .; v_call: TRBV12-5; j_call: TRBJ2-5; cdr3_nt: TGTGCTAGTGGTTTGGTACACAGGGGGGAGACCCAGTACTTC; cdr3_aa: CASGLVHRGETQYF
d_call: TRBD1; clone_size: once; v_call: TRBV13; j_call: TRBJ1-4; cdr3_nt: TGTGCCAGCGCTATCAGGGGGGTAATGGATGAAAAACTGTTTTTT; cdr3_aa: CASAIRGVMDEKLFF
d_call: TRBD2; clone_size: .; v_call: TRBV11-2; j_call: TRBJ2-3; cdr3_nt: TGTGCCAGCAGCTTAAAGCCCCGGACTAGCGGGGGCTTAAGTACGCAGTATTTT; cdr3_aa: CASSLKPRTSGGLSTQYF
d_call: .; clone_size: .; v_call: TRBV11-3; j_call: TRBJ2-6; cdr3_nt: TGTGCCAGCAGCCCCGGGATCTCTGGGGCCAACGTCCTGACTTTC; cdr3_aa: CASSPGISGANVLTF
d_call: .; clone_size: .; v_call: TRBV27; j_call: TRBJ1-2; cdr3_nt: TGTGCCAGCAGTCCCCCGAGTGGCAGGGGACCTTTCTATGGCTACACCTTC; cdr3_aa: CASSPPSGRGPFYGYTF
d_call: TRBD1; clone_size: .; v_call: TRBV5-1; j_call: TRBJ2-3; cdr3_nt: TGCGCCAGCAGCGGTGGGACAGTTTCAGATACGCAGTATTTT; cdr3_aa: CASSGGTVSDTQYF
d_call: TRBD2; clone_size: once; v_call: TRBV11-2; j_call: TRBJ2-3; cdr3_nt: TGTGCCAGCAGCTTATTAGCGGGGGCCAGCACAGATACGCAGTATTTT; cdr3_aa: CASSLLAGASTDTQYF
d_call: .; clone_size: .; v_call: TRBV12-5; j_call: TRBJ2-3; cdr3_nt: TGTGCTAGTGGTGCGTCGGGACTGCACACAGATACGCAGTATTTT; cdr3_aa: CASGASGLHTDTQYF
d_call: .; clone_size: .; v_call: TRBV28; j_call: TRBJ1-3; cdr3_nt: TGTGCCAGCAGTTTATTCGGGACACTTTCTGGAAACACCATATATTTT; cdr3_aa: CASSLFGTLSGNTIYF
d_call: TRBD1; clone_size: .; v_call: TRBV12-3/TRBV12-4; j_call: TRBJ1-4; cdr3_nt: TGTGCCAGCAGCCGGGGACAGGTCGAAAAACTGTTTTTT; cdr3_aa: CASSRGQVEKLFF
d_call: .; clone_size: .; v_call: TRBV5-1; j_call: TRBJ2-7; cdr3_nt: TGCGCCAGCAGCGGCCAGACCTACGAGCAGTACTTC; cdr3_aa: CASSGQTYEQYF
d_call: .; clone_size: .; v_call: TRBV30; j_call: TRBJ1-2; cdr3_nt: TGTGCCTGGAGTACAGGGCACTATGGCTACACCTTC; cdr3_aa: CAWSTGHYGYTF
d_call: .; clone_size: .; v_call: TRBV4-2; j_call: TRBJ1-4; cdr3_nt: TGTGCCAGCAGCCAAGCACACCGCTCATTCCGGGAGGATGAAAAACTGTTTTTT; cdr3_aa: CASSQAHRSFREDEKLFF
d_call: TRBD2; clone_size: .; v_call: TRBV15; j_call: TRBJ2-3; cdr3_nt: TGTGCCACCAGCCTTACCCCCGGGACTAGCGGGGGGACCTACACAGATACGCAGTATTTT; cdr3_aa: CATSLTPGTSGGTYTDTQYF
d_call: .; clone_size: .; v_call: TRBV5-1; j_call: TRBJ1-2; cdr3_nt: TGCGCCAGCAGCTTACGGGGGGCAACCTATGGCTACACCTTC; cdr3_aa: CASSLRGATYGYTF
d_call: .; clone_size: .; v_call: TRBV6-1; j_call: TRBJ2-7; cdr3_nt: TGTGCCAGCAGTGAAGTAGCAGGGGTGAACGAGCAGTACTTC; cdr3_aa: CASSEVAGVNEQYF